This T cell receptor beta chain was profiled in a study of T-cell memory formation after mild COVID-19. For the study at large: Largely, TCR clusters stayed within a single donor.

V lost 0 bases to trimming and J lost 1 base, with 10 bases between them. The V gene's germline CDR1 is SGHRS and CDR2 YFSETQ. This CDR3 comprises 15 residues. The sample holds a few counts of this clonotype. After 5'RACE with constant-segment primers, TCR alpha and TCR beta cDNA libraries carrying sample barcodes and UMIs were obtained. TCRdb reanalysed the 5' RACE reads using MiXCR and keeps one entry per CDR3 protein. The sample yields fewer than 250,000 distinct CDR3 sequences, around 20% seen once. Sequencing was performed on PBMCs or a T cell subset sorted from them (not recorded which). The chain is built from TRBV5-1 and TRBJ1-1, with a weak D call TRBD1 (6 bases). The TCR was taken from an adult woman who had mild COVID-19 (a few samples of this study predate the infection). Cell type and time point are not known. CDR3 DNA sequence: TGCGCCAGCAGCTTGGCAGGGGACCGGAACACTGAAGCTTTCTTT. It yields the protein CASSLAGDRNTEAFF.